One and the same sample provided the 24 T cell receptor beta chains below, sequenced in a study of T cells after yellow fever vaccination. From the 5' RACE reads, TCRdb called clonotypes with MiXCR, one entry per CDR3 protein. The table has about 320,000 distinct CDR3 sequences, approximately 4% seen once. The sequencing used PBMCs, collected 15 days after the yellow fever booster vaccination. The receptors shown here come from a man between 18 and 35 years old who received the YFV17D yellow fever vaccine.

This clonotype was counted at least ten times. The chain uses TRBV6-2 or TRBV6-3 and TRBJ1-1, with 7 positions matching TRBD1. Per germline, CDR1 MNHEY and CDR2 SVGEGT. The V gene end was trimmed by 0 bases and the J gene end by 0 bases; junction bases not matched to a gene: 1. The CDR3 has 15 amino acids. CDR3 protein: CASSYSRGLNTEAFF. Here the CDR3 DNA reads TGTGCCAGCAGTTACTCAAGGGGGCTGAACACTGAAGCTTTCTTT.

This clonotype has at least ten counts. The V gene is TRBV7-8, the J gene TRBJ2-5; D possibly uses TRBD1 or TRBD2 (5 bases each). This CDR3 contains 15 residues. From germline, CDR1 is SGHVS and CDR2 FQNEAQ. With 5 bases removed from V and 1 base from J, the gap between germline ends came to 14 bases. The CDR3: CASSQRAGRQETQYF. The CDR3 DNA reads as TGTGCCAGCAGCCAGAGGGCAGGGCGCCAAGAGACCCAGTACTTC. Based on the CDR3 plus reference TRBV7-8 and TRBJ2-5, the full variable domain is GAGVSQSPRYKVAKRGQDVALRCDPISGHVSLFWYQQALGQGPEFLTYFQNEAQLDKSGLPSDRFFAERPEGSVSTLKIQRTQQEDSAVYLCASSQRAGRQETQYFGPGTRLLVL.

This clonotype has just a few counts. The chain recombines TRBV20-1 with TRBJ1-5; possibly TRBD1 for D (5 bases). V was pared by 3 bases and J by 7 bases, with 10 bases between. Looked up from germline, CDR1 is DFQATT and CDR2 is SNEGSKA (reference sequence). The CDR3 contains 12 residues. This CDR3 is CSARGGEQPQHF. CDR3 DNA sequence: TGCAGTGCTAGGGGGGGGGAGCAGCCCCAGCATTTT.

This clonotype was recorded many times. J is TRBJ2-5 and V is TRBV20-1; perhaps D is TRBD1 or TRBD2 (5 bases each). Germline V gives CDR1 DFQATT, CDR2 SNEGSKA (reference sequence). V was trimmed by 2 bases and J by 5 bases, leaving 24 bases between them. The CDR3 runs to 17 residues. The CDR3 DNA sequence: TGCAGTGCTAGATCGGGACCGGGACCCACTGTGTTTGAGACCCAGTACTTC. The encoded protein is CSARSGPGPTVFETQYF.

This clonotype was seen a single time. V usage is TRBV13 and J usage is TRBJ2-5; 8 positions agree with TRBD1. The CDR3 sequence is 14 residues long. Germline V gene lookup returns CDR1 PRHDT and CDR2 FYEKMQ (reference sequence). Trimming took 5 bases from V and 2 from J; bases not matched to a gene: 4. In DNA, the CDR3 is TGTGCCAGCAGCCGACAGGGGTGGCAAGAGACCCAGTACTTC. The encoded protein is CASSRQGWQETQYF.

This clonotype appeared a few times. The chain carries TRBV5-1 and TRBJ2-7, with a possible D match to TRBD2 (6 bases). Germline loops: CDR1 SGHRS, CDR2 YFSETQ. The CDR3 spans 16 residues. V dropped 3 bases and J dropped 1 base, with 17 bases sitting between them. CDR3 in amino acids: CASSWGGVGGSYEQYF. CDR3 sequence (DNA): TGCGCCAGCAGCTGGGGCGGGGTGGGGGGATCCTACGAGCAGTACTTC.

This clonotype was seen a handful of times. The rearrangement links TRBV5-5 to TRBJ2-7; D gene uncertain. This CDR3 is 11 amino acids long. V lost 2 bases and J lost 5, with 5 bases in between. Germline CDR1 reads SGHKS; CDR2 reads YYEKEE (reference sequence). The CDR3 sequence is CASSFRDEQYV. The DNA for the CDR3 is TGTGCCAGCAGCTTTCGGGACGAGCAGTACGTC.

In its sample, this clonotype was seen many times. The chain employs TRBV6-5 and TRBJ2-5; D ambiguous. V dropped 4 bases and J dropped 6 bases, with 18 bases sitting between them. The CDR3 spans 15 residues. Germline lookup yields CDR1 MNHEY and CDR2 SVGAGI. CDR3 sequence: CASSSLPPHLKTQYF. The CDR3 nucleotides are TGTGCCAGCAGTTCCCTCCCCCCCCATTTAAAGACCCAGTACTTC.

The chain recombines TRBV2 with TRBJ2-2; D not resolved. The length of the CDR3 is 13 residues. Germline CDR1 reads SNHLY; CDR2 reads FYNNEI. Trimming removed 7 bases from V and 6 bases from J, with 12 bases in between. The CDR3: CASTPQAPGELFF. DNA of the CDR3: TGTGCCAGCACCCCGCAGGCCCCCGGGGAGCTGTTTTTT. The full variable domain, with the rest looked up from reference TRBV2 and TRBJ2-2, is EPEVTQTPSHQVTQMGQEVILRCVPISNHLYFYWYRQILGQKVEFLVSFYNNEISEKSEIFDDQFSVERPDGSNFTLKIRSTKLEDSAMYFCASTPQAPGELFFGEGSRLTVL.

This clonotype appeared many times. The rearrangement links TRBV18 to TRBJ2-1; 8 bases fit TRBD2. The V segment lost 3 bases and the J segment 0 bases; nucleotides outside the gene matches: 4. This CDR3 is 16 amino acids long. CDR1 KGHSH and CDR2 LQKENI come from the germline V gene. CDR3 amino acids: CASSPIAGSSYNEQFF. The CDR3 DNA follows: TGTGCCAGCTCACCGATAGCGGGGAGCTCCTACAATGAGCAGTTCTTC.

This clonotype was seen repeatedly, ten times or more. The chain links TRBV5-5 to TRBJ1-6; TRBD1 agrees at 9 bases. Germline CDR1 SGHKS, CDR2 YYEKEE (reference sequence). The CDR3 has 15 residues. Unmatched junction bases numbered 13, after V lost 4 bases and J lost 14 bases. This chain's CDR3 is CASSAETGGPPSLHF. Written as DNA, the CDR3 is TGTGCCAGCAGCGCCGAGACAGGGGGTCCTCCGTCCCTCCACTTT.

This clonotype was observed at least ten times. One end of the junction is discordant with germline, which a read error may explain. The chain is built from TRBV9 and TRBJ1-1; 7 positions agree with TRBD1. The CDR3 is 15 amino acids. CDR1 SGDLS and CDR2 YYNGEE come from the germline V gene. This chain's CDR3 is CASSPRDRLNTEALF. For the CDR3, the DNA is TGTGCCAGCAGCCCCCGGGACAGACTGAACACTGAAGCTCTCTTT.

V usage is TRBV18 and J usage is TRBJ1-2; no firm D call. Germline V gene data show CDR1 as KGHSH and CDR2 as LQKENI. The CDR3 extends over 14 amino acids. V was trimmed by 3 bases and J by 7 bases, leaving 15 bases between them. CDR3 sequence reads: CASSPVTRDRGYTF. CDR3 coding DNA: TGTGCCAGCTCACCGGTCACACGGGATCGTGGCTACACCTTC.

This clonotype was seen many times. The CDR3 spells CASSLVASGDYNEQFF. CDR3 sequence (DNA): TGCGCCAGCAGCTTGGTGGCTAGCGGGGACTACAATGAGCAGTTCTTC. The genes are TRBV5-1 and TRBJ2-1; 9 nucleotides agree with TRBD2. Trimming cost V 0 bases and J 3 bases; bases outside gene matches: 4. This CDR3 spans 16 amino acids. The V gene's germline CDR1 is SGHRS and CDR2 YFSETQ.

The chain uses TRBV4-1 and TRBJ2-7; no firm D call. The germline V gene has CDR1 MGHRA and CDR2 YSYEKL. This CDR3 is 12 amino acids long. V was pared by 6 bases and J by 2 bases, with 8 bases between. The CDR3 DNA reads TGCGCCAGCAGGGGTGATGCCTACGAGCAGTACTTC. This encodes CASRGDAYEQYF.

This clonotype was detected a few times. The genes are TRBV12-3 or TRBV12-4 and TRBJ1-6; maybe TRBD1 (5 bases). CDR3 length equals 15 residues. Trimming removed 6 bases from V and 5 bases from J, with 14 bases in between. The CDR3 DNA is TGTGCCAGCAGCAACATGGGACTTAATAATTCACCCCTCCACTTT. It encodes CASSNMGLNNSPLHF.

This clonotype was counted many times. This chain links TRBV7-3 with TRBJ2-7; D possibly corresponds to TRBD1 (5 bases). V dropped 2 bases and J dropped 6 bases, with 14 bases sitting between them. The CDR3 runs 14 residues. In germline, CDR1 is SGHTA, CDR2 FQGTGA. The CDR3 sequence is CASSLLGATSEQYF. CDR3 nucleotide sequence: TGTGCCAGCAGCTTATTAGGGGCGACGAGCGAGCAGTACTTC.

This clonotype was detected ten times or more. The CDR3 sequence: CASSSGAVQTGELFF. CDR3 nucleotide sequence: TGTGCCAGCAGCTCCGGGGCAGTTCAGACCGGGGAGCTGTTTTTT. The V call is TRBV5-5, the J call TRBJ2-2; either TRBD1 or TRBD2 may fit D (5 bases each). CDR1 SGHKS and CDR2 YYEKEE come from the germline V gene (reference sequence). Trimming took 3 bases from V and 5 from J, leaving 14 bases between them. The CDR3 length is 15 residues.

The chain recombines TRBV7-2 with TRBJ2-5, with a weak D call TRBD1 (5 bases). Germline V gene sequence: CDR1 SGHTA, CDR2 FQGNSA. The CDR3 spans 16 residues. V lost 5 bases and J lost 5, with 21 bases in between. The CDR3 DNA follows: TGTGCCAGCAGCCGGATTACACCACTCAGGGCGGAGACCCAGTACTTC. Protein sequence: CASSRITPLRAETQYF.

This clonotype was counted a few times. The chain joins TRBV6-2 or TRBV6-3 to TRBJ2-2; the D is unclear. This CDR3 region has 16 residues. V shed 7 bases and J shed 0 bases, with 15 bases lying between them. Germline CDR1 and CDR2: MNHEY and SVGEGT. The CDR3 spells CASTRAKGANTGELFF. The CDR3 DNA reads as TGTGCCAGCACTCGGGCGAAGGGCGCGAACACCGGGGAGCTGTTTTTT.

This clonotype has only a few counts. Here the CDR3 DNA reads TGTGCCAGCAGCCAAGACCCCCCAGGGGGGGACGAGCAGTACTTC. It yields the protein CASSQDPPGGDEQYF. The chain recombines TRBV14 with TRBJ2-7; D tentatively fits TRBD1 or TRBD2 (7 bases each). Trimming took 0 bases from V and 5 from J, leaving 14 bases between them. The CDR3 spans 15 residues. Germline V gene data show CDR1 as SGHDN and CDR2 as FVKESK.

This clonotype was detected a few times. The chain couples TRBV7-2 to TRBJ2-5; 9 nucleotides line up with TRBD2. Germline assignment: CDR1 SGHTA and CDR2 FQGNSA. This CDR3 contains 15 residues. With V trimmed by 2 bases and J by 4 bases, 5 bases remained unmatched. The CDR3 protein is CASSLSVAGVETQYF. DNA for the CDR3: TGTGCCAGCAGCTTAAGTGTAGCGGGGGTAGAGACCCAGTACTTC.

This clonotype was recorded many times. The chain combines TRBV20-1 with TRBJ2-5, with D possibly matching TRBD2 (6 bases). V shed 3 bases and J shed 1 base, with 9 bases lying between them. Germline V gene data show CDR1 as DFQATT and CDR2 as SNEGSKA (reference sequence). CDR3 length equals 13 residues. In nucleotides, the CDR3 is TGCAGTGCTAGGGGCGGGACCCAAGAGACCCAGTACTTC. Amino acid sequence: CSARGGTQETQYF.

This clonotype was found a few times. The V call is TRBV9, the J call TRBJ1-6; TRBD1 is a possible D gene (6 bases). This CDR3 is built from 16 residues. CDR1 and CDR2 from the germline V gene are SGDLS and YYNGEE. V lost 3 bases and J lost 5, with 15 bases in between. CDR3 amino acids: CASSAGETGNNSPLHF. The CDR3 region has the DNA TGTGCCAGCAGCGCAGGGGAAACAGGGAATAATTCACCCCTCCACTTT.